The clone carrying this T cell receptor (beta chain) was counted between two and nine times. The target antigen is unknown. For TCR, cDNA came from 5'RACE template switching, which added a universal primer site and UMIs. TCRdb itself ran the 5' RACE reads through MiXCR, one entry per CDR3 protein. This table has a few hundred thousand distinct CDR3 sequences, 18% appearing once. This specimen comes from a study of T cells after yellow fever vaccination. For the study at large: Low-cell-number fractions underwent preparation using SMART-Seq v4 Ultra Low Input. General study findings and limits: The CD4 and CD8 compartments had a small share of their clonotypes in common. It was a weaker secondary response, yet one that peaked faster, at day 5 versus 15.

Germline V gene data show CDR1 as MGHRA and CDR2 as YSYEKL. Between the trimmed V and J ends, which lost 1 base and 6 bases, there was a span of 12 bases. This CDR3 has 14 amino acids. V gene TRBV4-1 combines with J gene TRBJ1-1; unclear D gene. The receptor was derived from a young man who received the YFV17D yellow fever vaccine. The sample was PBMCs, taken before the yellow fever booster vaccination. The CDR3 loop reads CASSQGPVLAEAFF. The CDR3 coding sequence is TGCGCCAGCAGCCAAGGGCCCGTTCTTGCTGAAGCTTTCTTT.